A selection of T cell receptor beta chains follows, all from one sample in a study of cytomegalovirus exposure and HLA in healthy donors. The protocol was immunoSEQ multiplex PCR, while the TCRdb copy is restricted to in-frame clones and leaves out a portion. The table records approximately 80,000 clones, less than 80% of them present only once. The sequenced material came from PBMCs. Every receptor here comes from a woman aged 40 to 50 in good health and CMV-seropositive. Each CDR3 is given with its conserved first and last residue. The D gene is left open where the match is weak. Size values are once, few and many counts, or a class for expanded clones, and some rows have none.

clone_size	v_call	d_call	j_call	cdr3_aa	cdr3_nt
NA	TRBV18	NA	TRBJ2-5	CASSLLQETQYF	TGTGCCAGCTCACTACTACAAGAGACCCAGTACTTC
few	TRBV28	NA	TRBJ2-5	CASSSSRGGVEETQYF	TGTGCCAGCAGTTCATCCAGGGGTGGGGTGGAAGAGACCCAGTACTTC
NA	TRBV14	TRBD1	TRBJ2-7	CASSHMYQGAYEQYF	TGTGCCAGCAGCCATATGTATCAGGGGGCCTACGAGCAGTACTTC
NA	TRBV4-1	NA	TRBJ2-7	CASSRGGGGYEQYF	TGCGCCAGCAGCCGTGGAGGCGGAGGTTACGAGCAGTACTTC
NA	TRBV29-1	TRBD1	TRBJ2-1	CSVEGGQGARLGEQFF	TGCAGCGTTGAAGGTGGACAGGGGGCGCGGTTGGGAGAGCAGTTCTTC
once	TRBV27	NA	TRBJ2-2	CASSSLTGELFF	TGTGCCAGCAGTTCACTGACCGGGGAGCTGTTTTTT
NA	TRBV27	TRBD2	TRBJ2-3	CASSLSLRGGYTDTQYF	TGTGCCAGCAGTTTATCCCTACGCGGGGGGTACACAGATACGCAGTATTTT
NA	TRBV5-5	TRBD2	TRBJ2-5	CASSFRGGRALETQYF	TGTGCCAGCAGCTTTAGGGGCGGGAGGGCCCTCGAGACCCAGTACTTC
once	TRBV7-2	TRBD1	TRBJ2-7	CASSLRWGQTYEQYF	TGTGCCAGCAGCCTAAGGTGGGGACAGACCTACGAGCAGTACTTC
few	TRBV6-4	TRBD1	TRBJ1-5	CASSPGTGANQPQHF	TGTGCCAGCAGTCCCGGGACAGGGGCTAATCAGCCCCAGCATTTT
NA	TRBV28	NA	TRBJ1-1	CASSSPQGYTEAFF	TGTGCCAGCAGTTCACCGCAGGGGTACACTGAAGCTTTCTTT
NA	TRBV2	TRBD1	TRBJ1-5	CASSSLDRDQPQHF	TGTGCCAGCAGTTCCCTGGACAGGGATCAGCCCCAGCATTTT
NA	TRBV7-8	NA	TRBJ1-2	CASSAQGSYGYTF	TGTGCCAGCAGCGCCCAGGGGTCGTATGGCTACACCTTC
NA	TRBV28	TRBD1	TRBJ1-2	CASSPAGTGGNYGYTF	TGTGCCAGCAGTCCAGCCGGGACAGGGGGGAACTATGGCTACACCTTC
NA	TRBV7-2	TRBD1	TRBJ2-7	CASSWTGGGSYEQYF	TGTGCCAGCAGCTGGACAGGGGGAGGATCCTACGAGCAGTACTTC
few	TRBV28	NA	TRBJ2-3	CASRTHTDTQYF	TGTGCCAGCAGAACTCACACAGATACGCAGTATTTT
NA	TRBV4-2	NA	TRBJ2-2	CASSQATGGGELFF	TGTGCCAGCAGCCAAGCCACCGGTGGCGGGGAGCTGTTTTTT
NA	TRBV18	NA	TRBJ1-4	CASSPQRTNEKLFF	TGTGCCAGCTCACCACAGAGGACTAATGAAAAACTGTTTTTT
few	TRBV6-1	NA	TRBJ1-4	CASSTRQATNEKLFF	TGTGCCAGCAGTACCCGACAAGCAACTAATGAAAAACTGTTTTTT
NA	TRBV18	TRBD1	TRBJ2-1	CASSLGQVQGNEQFF	TGTGCCAGCTCACTGGGACAGGTCCAAGGGAATGAGCAGTTCTTC
NA	TRBV9	NA	TRBJ2-7	CASSVSPGTYEQYF	TGTGCCAGCAGCGTAAGCCCAGGGACCTACGAGCAGTACTTC
NA	TRBV19	TRBD1	TRBJ2-7	CASSIGVGQIYEQYF	TGTGCCAGTAGTATAGGAGTGGGACAGATCTACGAGCAGTACTTC
few	TRBV7-2	NA	TRBJ1-1	CASSYSPNTEAFF	TGTGCCAGCAGCTACTCTCCCAACACTGAAGCTTTCTTT
NA	TRBV19	NA	TRBJ1-4	CASSIRGKLFF	TGTGCCAGTAGTATCAGGGGAAAACTGTTTTTT
NA	TRBV18	TRBD2	TRBJ2-3	CASSPPGLAGGLTDTQYF	TGTGCCAGCTCACCTCCGGGACTAGCGGGAGGCCTCACAGATACGCAGTATTTT
NA	TRBV19	NA	TRBJ2-5	CASSITVLETQYF	TGTGCCAGTAGTATCACAGTCTTAGAGACCCAGTACTTC
NA	TRBV2	TRBD1	TRBJ1-2	CASSVTGTEYGYTF	TGTGCCAGCAGTGTTACCGGGACAGAATATGGCTACACCTTC
NA	TRBV28	TRBD1	TRBJ1-1	CASSSQSGTGGLEAFF	TGTGCCAGCAGCTCGCAATCCGGGACAGGGGGCTTAGAAGCTTTCTTT
few	TRBV2	NA	TRBJ1-4	CASSVQGMINEKLFF	TGTGCCAGCAGTGTACAGGGTATGATCAATGAAAAACTGTTTTTT
NA	TRBV4-1	NA	TRBJ1-2	CASSQDLGRGYTF	TGCGCCAGCAGCCAAGATTTGGGAAGAGGGTACACCTTC
NA	TRBV7-2	TRBD2	TRBJ2-7	CASSLGLADYEQYF	TGTGCCAGCAGCTTAGGACTAGCGGACTACGAGCAGTACTTC
NA	TRBV19	TRBD1	TRBJ1-1	CASSIGGGLNDRGDTEAFF	TGTGCCAGTAGTATAGGTGGGGGGCTGAACGACAGGGGCGATACTGAAGCTTTCTTT
few	TRBV7-9	TRBD2	TRBJ2-7	CASSFAAGGLYEQYF	TGTGCCAGCAGCTTTGCAGCGGGAGGCCTCTACGAGCAGTACTTC
NA	TRBV27	TRBD1	TRBJ2-7	CASSSWTGADEQYF	TGTGCCAGCAGTTCTTGGACAGGGGCGGACGAGCAGTACTTC
few	TRBV7-2	TRBD1	TRBJ1-6	CASSLISGTGVGSPLHF	TGTGCCAGCAGCTTAATATCAGGGACAGGGGTGGGTTCACCCCTCCACTTT
few	TRBV6-5	NA	TRBJ2-3	CASRQQGYHTDTQYF	TGTGCCAGCAGGCAACAGGGATACCACACAGATACGCAGTATTTT
NA	TRBV6-6	TRBD2	TRBJ2-1	CASSYGLAGAENEQFF	TGTGCCAGCAGTTACGGTCTAGCGGGAGCGGAAAATGAGCAGTTCTTC
NA	TRBV28	NA	TRBJ2-5	CASSLPWTGRVEETQYF	TGTGCCAGCAGTTTACCTTGGACAGGGAGGGTTGAAGAGACCCAGTACTTC
NA	TRBV4-1	TRBD2	TRBJ2-5	CASSQVSREGTQYF	TGCGCCAGCAGCCAAGTTTCACGGGAGGGGACCCAGTACTTC
NA	TRBV5-1	TRBD2	TRBJ2-7	CASSDRTSGGLPYEQYF	TGCGCCAGCAGCGACCGGACTAGCGGAGGCCTTCCCTACGAGCAGTACTTC
NA	TRBV10-3	NA	TRBJ2-5	CAISGGQGKETQYF	TGTGCCATCAGTGGCGGGCAGGGGAAGGAGACCCAGTACTTC
NA	TRBV7-2	NA	TRBJ1-4	CASSPGRTEKLFF	TGTGCCAGCAGCCCGGGGAGAACTGAAAAACTGTTTTTT
NA	TRBV9	TRBD1	TRBJ1-1	CASSVGGTANTEAFF	TGTGCCAGCAGCGTAGGGGGGACAGCGAACACTGAAGCTTTCTTT
NA	TRBV5-1	TRBD1	TRBJ2-5	CASSPGQGSSETQYF	TGCGCCAGCAGCCCGGGACAGGGGTCTTCGGAGACCCAGTACTTC
few	TRBV19	TRBD2	TRBJ2-7	CASSQNGLAGAEQYF	TGTGCCAGTAGCCAGAATGGACTAGCGGGGGCCGAGCAGTACTTC
NA	TRBV6-5	NA	TRBJ2-5	CASSVAAHRQETQYF	TGTGCCAGCAGTGTGGCTGCGCACAGGCAAGAGACCCAGTACTTC
NA	TRBV19	TRBD1	TRBJ1-4	CASTRTGLNEKLFF	TGTGCCAGCACCAGGACAGGCCTGAATGAAAAACTGTTTTTT